These 31 T cell receptor beta chains were all obtained from the same sample, sequenced in a study of CD8 T cells in ankylosing spondylitis. Regarding the study as a whole: Characteristic, it appeared, of ankylosing spondylitis blood was a TCR beta motif of eight highly homologous variants.

Antigens for these TCRs are unknown. TCRdb passed the 5' RACE reads through MiXCR, listing each CDR3 protein once. The data contain more than 500,000 distinct CDR3 sequences, roughly 5.2% of them singletons. The sequenced sample was blood, either unsorted or a sorted T cell fraction (not recorded which). These TCRs come from a male donor with ankylosing spondylitis.

This clonotype was recorded many times. This chain joins TRBV5-1 and TRBJ2-2; D tentatively fits TRBD1 or TRBD2 (5 bases each). Per the germline V gene, CDR1 is SGHRS and CDR2 is YFSETQ. This CDR3 is 14 amino acids long. V was shortened by 4 bases and J by 9 bases, with 16 bases between the two germline ends. The DNA of the CDR3 is TGCGCCAGCAGCCTGGGGGTCCCATTCAGGGAGCTGTTTTTT. It yields the protein CASSLGVPFRELFF.

The chain uses TRBV6-1 and TRBJ2-5; 10 bases are shared with TRBD2. Germline V gives CDR1 MNHNS, CDR2 SASEGT. The CDR3 totals 14 residues. V shed 5 bases and J 4 bases; nucleotides not matched to a gene: 4. CDR3 in DNA: TGTGCCAGCAGTCGAGCGGGGGGGTTAGAGACCCAGTACTTC. Translating it yields CASSRAGGLETQYF.

The table lists this clonotype with a few counts. The chain joins TRBV19 to TRBJ1-1; TRBD1 might be the D (6 bases). Germline V gives CDR1 LNHDA, CDR2 SQIVND (reference sequence). The length of the CDR3 is 17 residues. Trimming removed 2 bases at V and 3 bases at J, with 19 bases between. This chain's CDR3 is CASSIIGGAGSYTEAFF. The CDR3 nucleotides are TGTGCCAGTAGTATAATCGGGGGGGCAGGATCGTACACTGAAGCTTTCTTT.

This clonotype has a count of ten or more. The chain links TRBV5-1 to TRBJ1-2; D is unclear. Per the germline V gene, CDR1 is SGHRS and CDR2 is YFSETQ. The CDR3 consists of 17 residues. The V and J ends lost 0 bases and 0 bases respectively, with 15 bases between them. This chain's CDR3 is CASSLVGESGSNYGYTF. The DNA for the CDR3 is TGCGCCAGCAGCTTGGTCGGCGAGAGCGGTTCTAACTATGGCTACACCTTC.

There are a few counts of this clonotype. The V call is TRBV7-2, the J call TRBJ2-5; TRBD2 aligns across 9 bases. The ends lost 1 base at V and 5 bases at J; junction bases unmatched: 5. The CDR3 consists of 15 residues. Germline V CDR1 and CDR2: SGHTA, FQGNSA. CDR3 sequence reads: CASSLGLAGWETQYF. Written as DNA, the CDR3 is TGTGCCAGCAGCTTAGGTCTAGCGGGGTGGGAGACCCAGTACTTC.

In this sample, this clonotype turned up many times. V and J are TRBV4-3 and TRBJ2-7; 8 nucleotides align to TRBD1. The CDR3 loop spans 17 amino acids. V dropped 4 bases and J dropped 2; count of bases not matched to a gene: 13. Germline CDR1 reads LGHNA; CDR2 reads YSLEER. CDR3 amino acids: CASSRRLTGQEPYEQYF. CDR3 bases: TGCGCCAGCAGCCGCCGACTTACGGGACAGGAGCCCTACGAGCAGTACTTC.

The sample holds many counts of this clonotype. The chain carries TRBV19 and TRBJ1-1; no definite D call. The CDR3 spans 13 residues. Germline CDR1 is LNHDA and CDR2 is SQIVND (reference sequence). V lost 7 bases and J lost 4, with 13 bases in between. CDR3 residues: CASTRREGTEAFF. In DNA form, the CDR3 reads TGTGCCAGTACCCGGCGGGAGGGCACTGAAGCTTTCTTT. The full variable domain, its missing parts supplied by reference TRBV19 and TRBJ1-1, is DGGITQSPKYLFRKEGQNVTLSCEQNLNHDAMYWYRQDPGQGLRLIYYSQIVNDFQKGDIAEGYSVSREKKESFPLTVTSAQKNPTAFYLCASTRREGTEAFFGQGTRLTVV.

This clonotype was detected a few times. One end of the junction varies from germline; a read error may be responsible. The rearrangement links TRBV7-9 to TRBJ1-5, with D uncertain. There are 13 residues in the CDR3. Germline V gives CDR1 SEHNR, CDR2 FQNEAQ (reference sequence). The CDR3: CASSLGLRQPQHF. CDR3 nucleotide sequence: TGTGCCAGCAGTTTAGGGTTAAGGCAGCCCCAGCATTTT.

The sample holds many counts of this clonotype. The chain carries TRBV7-2 and TRBJ1-1; 9 positions match TRBD1. The CDR3 consists of 13 residues. The germline CDR1 and CDR2 sequences are SGHTA and FQGNSA. Losses at the gene ends were 7 bases for V and 3 bases for J; bases not matched to a gene: 3. CDR3 protein: CASTTGGYTEAFF. The CDR3 region has the DNA TGTGCCAGCACTACAGGGGGCTACACTGAAGCTTTCTTT.

The chain employs TRBV11-2 and TRBJ2-2; 10 bases align to TRBD2. The germline V gene encodes CDR1 SGHAT and CDR2 FQNNGV. The CDR3 sequence is 18 residues long. V was pared by 0 bases and J by 7 bases, with 11 bases of the junction left unmatched. The chain's CDR3 is CASSLESRSGRVRGELFF. The CDR3 nucleotides read TGTGCCAGCAGCTTAGAATCCCGCAGCGGGAGGGTACGCGGGGAGCTGTTTTTT.

This clonotype was counted many times. The V gene is TRBV20-1, the J gene TRBJ1-1, with 12 nucleotides matching TRBD1. With 2 bases clipped from V and 5 bases from J, the junction kept 6 bases outside the gene matches. Germline loops: CDR1 DFQATT, CDR2 SNEGSKA (reference sequence). CDR3 length equals 15 residues. The CDR3 is CSARRGTGGSTEAFF. The CDR3 DNA reads TGCAGTGCTAGACGAGGGACAGGGGGCTCTACTGAAGCTTTCTTT.

This clonotype was counted many times. The CDR3 region is CASRSGDEQFF. Here the CDR3 DNA reads TGCGCCAGCAGGTCGGGGGATGAGCAGTTCTTC. V usage is TRBV5-1 and J usage is TRBJ2-1; perhaps TRBD2 as D (6 bases). This CDR3 region has 11 residues. Germline V gene sequence: CDR1 SGHRS, CDR2 YFSETQ. Trimming cost V 5 bases and J 8 bases, with 8 bases left between them.

Many counts were recorded for this clonotype. The V and J genes are TRBV12-3 or TRBV12-4 and TRBJ1-2; D possibly corresponds to TRBD1 (5 bases). Trimming stripped 6 bases from V and 8 bases from J, with 13 bases between. This CDR3 has 12 residues. CDR3 DNA: TGTGCCAGCAGGGCGGGACTGCAAGGCTACACCTTC. It encodes CASRAGLQGYTF.

This clonotype was seen at least ten times. The V call is TRBV7-2, the J call TRBJ2-7; possibly TRBD2 for D (5 bases). Trimming stripped 1 base from V and 2 bases from J, with 12 bases between. Germline values: CDR1 SGHTA, CDR2 FQGNSA. The CDR3 totals 15 residues. CDR3 protein: CASSLVWGAAYEQYF. Here the CDR3 DNA reads TGTGCCAGCAGCTTAGTCTGGGGAGCAGCCTACGAGCAGTACTTC.

This clonotype was picked up many times. The CDR3, as DNA: TGTGCCATCAGGGTTACTAGCGGGACCTACAATGAGCAGTTCTTC. Translated, it gives CAIRVTSGTYNEQFF. The chain links TRBV10-3 to TRBJ2-1, with 10 bases aligning to TRBD2. CDR1 is ENHRY, CDR2 SYGVKD, per germline. This CDR3 comprises 15 residues. After removal of 6 bases from V and 2 bases from J, the junction contained 4 bases not matched to a gene.

This clonotype came up many times. The gene calls are TRBV12-3 or TRBV12-4 and TRBJ2-1; 9 bases match TRBD2. There are 15 residues in the CDR3. Germline trimming cut 0 bases from V and 10 bases from J; bases unmatched to any gene: 7. The CDR3 loop reads CASSLAAGGRYEQFF. The CDR3 DNA is TGTGCCAGCAGTTTAGCGGCGGGGGGGCGGTACGAGCAGTTCTTC.

The table lists this clonotype with many counts. The rearrangement joins TRBV20-1 to TRBJ1-2; 10 bases line up with TRBD1. The CDR3 runs 16 residues. Trimming at V came to 1 base and at J to 2 bases, leaving 7 bases not matched to a gene. Germline CDR1 and CDR2: DFQATT and SNEGSKA (reference sequence). The chain's CDR3 is CSARVPGQGTNYGYTF. CDR3 DNA: TGCAGTGCTAGAGTCCCGGGACAGGGGACCAACTATGGCTACACCTTC.

The chain links TRBV11-2 to TRBJ2-1, with 13 bases matching TRBD2. This CDR3 is built from 13 residues. Looked up from germline, CDR1 is SGHAT and CDR2 is FQNNGV. The junction had 6 bases not matched to a gene; V was cut back by 4 bases and J by 15 bases. Written as DNA, the CDR3 is TGTGCCAGCAGCTGGCGGACTAGCGGGAGACTGTTCTTC. Protein: CASSWRTSGRLFF. Drawing the rest from reference TRBV11-2 and TRBJ2-1, the complete variable domain is EAGVAQSPRYKIIEKRQSVAFWCNPISGHATLYWYQQILGQGPKLLIQFQNNGVVDDSQLPKDRFSAERLKGVDSTLKIQPAKLEDSAVYLCASSWRTSGRLFFGPGTRLTVL.

Many counts were recorded for this clonotype. The chain recombines TRBV13 with TRBJ1-1; 11 positions match TRBD1. Germline V CDR1 and CDR2: PRHDT, FYEKMQ (reference sequence). This CDR3 is 15 amino acids long. Trimming cost V 5 bases and J 7 bases; bases outside gene matches: 9. For the CDR3, the DNA is TGTGCCAGCAGCCCCCGGGACAGGGGGGGGGTTGAAGCTTTCTTT. Protein product: CASSPRDRGGVEAFF.

The sample holds many counts of this clonotype. The chain couples TRBV7-2 to TRBJ2-7; no reliable D call. The CDR3 consists of 14 residues. Deletions cut 5 bases from V and 1 base from J, with 12 bases between. CDR1 and CDR2 from the germline V gene are SGHTA and FQGNSA. The CDR3 region is CASSPQSSSYEQYF. CDR3 in DNA: TGTGCCAGCAGCCCACAGTCCTCATCCTACGAGCAGTACTTC.

This clonotype was seen ten or more times. CDR3 nucleotide sequence: TGCAGTTCGAACAGGGGCCCGAGGGAAAAACTGTTTTTT. Translating it yields CSSNRGPREKLFF. This sequence joins TRBV20-1 and TRBJ1-4; 7 bases line up with TRBD1. The CDR3 length is 13 residues. The V gene's germline CDR1 is DFQATT and CDR2 SNEGSKA (reference sequence). Trimming took 8 bases from V and 8 from J; bases not matched to a gene: 11.

This clonotype was seen many times. The rearrangement joins TRBV4-2 to TRBJ2-7, with 7 bases matching TRBD1. The CDR3 contains 15 residues. Germline V gives CDR1 LGHNA, CDR2 YNFKEQ. J gave up 6 bases and V 4 bases, and 12 bases lay outside the gene matches. The CDR3 DNA follows: TGTGCCAGCAGCCGGGACGCCCGACAGGGTTTCGAGCAGTACTTC. Its protein product is CASSRDARQGFEQYF.

Many counts were recorded for this clonotype. V is TRBV11-2 and J is TRBJ2-3; 7 bases agree with TRBD1. CDR1 and CDR2 from the germline V gene are SGHAT and FQNNGV. The ends lost 0 bases at V and 0 bases at J; junction bases unmatched: 9. The length of the CDR3 is 18 residues. CDR3 in amino acids: CASSLDPGQYTSTDTQYF. CDR3 in DNA: TGTGCCAGCAGCTTAGATCCGGGACAGTATACTAGCACAGATACGCAGTATTTT.

This clonotype was seen ten or more times. The rearrangement uses TRBV5-1 and TRBJ2-5, with 10 bases that match TRBD1. There are 14 residues in the CDR3. The junction had 5 bases not matched to a gene; V was cut back by 4 bases and J by 5 bases. CDR1 and CDR2 (germline): SGHRS, YFSETQ. Written as DNA, the CDR3 is TGCGCCAGCAGCCCAGGGACAGGGGACGAGACCCAGTACTTC. It codes for CASSPGTGDETQYF.

This clonotype was seen ten or more times. This sequence joins TRBV10-1 and TRBJ2-1; the match to TRBD2 covers 7 bases. The CDR3 loop spans 12 amino acids. With 5 bases clipped from V and 7 bases from J, the junction kept 2 bases outside the gene matches. CDR1 WNHNN and CDR2 SYGVQD come from the germline V gene (reference sequence). The CDR3: CASSWGGNEQFF. The CDR3 nucleotides read TGCGCCAGCAGTTGGGGGGGAAATGAGCAGTTCTTC.

This clonotype showed up just a few times. This sequence joins TRBV7-8 and TRBJ2-1, with D possibly called TRBD1 or TRBD2 (6 bases each). The CDR3 is 16 residues long. V dropped 4 bases and J dropped 7 bases, with 20 bases sitting between them. In germline, CDR1 is SGHVS, CDR2 FQNEAQ. The CDR3 here is CASSSLQGTPLNEQFF. In nucleotides, the CDR3 is TGTGCCAGCAGCTCACTGCAGGGGACTCCCTTAAATGAGCAGTTCTTC.

This clonotype was seen ten or more times. This chain uses TRBV6-5 with TRBJ2-7, with a possible D match to TRBD2 (5 bases). From germline, CDR1 is MNHEY and CDR2 SVGAGI. V was clipped by 0 bases and J by 0 bases, with 15 bases between them. The CDR3 is 17 amino acids. The CDR3 nucleotides are TGTGCCAGCAGTTACTCGACGGCACTGGGGAGCTCCTACGAGCAGTACTTC. This translates into CASSYSTALGSSYEQYF.

This clonotype was recorded at least ten times. This rearrangement joins TRBV20-1 to TRBJ2-5; D not certain. The CDR3 sequence is 15 residues long. V lost 6 bases and J lost 1, with 18 bases in between. The germline V gene encodes CDR1 DFQATT and CDR2 SNEGSKA (reference sequence). CDR3 amino acids: CSARAANRGQETQYF. The CDR3 region has the DNA TGCAGTGCCCGGGCCGCAAACAGAGGCCAAGAGACCCAGTACTTC.

The table lists this clonotype with many counts. The genes are TRBV20-1 and TRBJ1-3, with D unresolved. V lost 5 bases and J lost 0, with 14 bases in between. This CDR3 comprises 15 residues. In germline, CDR1 is DFQATT, CDR2 SNEGSKA (reference sequence). CDR3: CSAVRTGISGNTIYF. The CDR3 coding sequence is TGCAGTGCTGTACGGACCGGGATCTCTGGAAACACCATATATTTT.

This clonotype was recorded many times. The V gene is TRBV5-1, the J gene TRBJ2-2; no firm D call. The CDR3 contains 15 residues. The germline gives CDR1 SGHRS, CDR2 YFSETQ. V was pared by 2 bases and J by 2 bases, with 10 bases between. CDR3 bases: TGCGCCAGCAGCTTTGGCCAAATTAACACCGGGGAGCTGTTTTTT. Its translation: CASSFGQINTGELFF.

This clonotype was detected many times. The chain combines TRBV10-3 with TRBJ1-2; no clear D gene. CDR1 and CDR2 from the germline V gene are ENHRY and SYGVKD. The CDR3 extends over 14 amino acids. V was cut by 7 bases and J by 5 bases, with 17 bases left in between. CDR3 coding DNA: TGTGCCATCACCCCTACGCCAGTGGGATATGGCTACACCTTC. Translating gives CAITPTPVGYGYTF.